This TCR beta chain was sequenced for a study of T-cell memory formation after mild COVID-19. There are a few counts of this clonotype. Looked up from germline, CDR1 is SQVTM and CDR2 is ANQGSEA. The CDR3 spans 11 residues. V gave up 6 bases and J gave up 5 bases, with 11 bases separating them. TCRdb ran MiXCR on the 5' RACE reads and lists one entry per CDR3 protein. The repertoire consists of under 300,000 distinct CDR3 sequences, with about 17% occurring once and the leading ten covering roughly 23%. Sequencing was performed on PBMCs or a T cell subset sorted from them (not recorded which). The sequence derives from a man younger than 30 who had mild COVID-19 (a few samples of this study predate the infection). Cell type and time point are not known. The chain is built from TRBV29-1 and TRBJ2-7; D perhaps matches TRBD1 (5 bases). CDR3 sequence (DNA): TGCAGCGTCCCCGGACAACACGAGCAGTACGTC. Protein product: CSVPGQHEQYV.